Following are 5 T cell receptor beta chains from one sample sequenced in a study of patients and donors after allogeneic stem cell transplantation. TCRdb analysed the RT-PCR reads with MiXCR anew, one entry per CDR3 protein. The sample carries 28,000 or so distinct CDR3 sequences, under 7.5% recorded once. Material for sequencing was blood, either unsorted or a sorted T cell fraction (not recorded which). The receptor set was obtained from a human donor who was either an allogeneic HSCT recipient or a stem cell or donor lymphocyte infusion donor (not recorded which). It is not recorded whose cells these are; they may come from a transplant donor.

This clonotype occurred a few times. The DNA for the CDR3 is TGTGCCAGCAGCTTAGATCGAATCAACACTGAAGCTTTCTTT. This gives the protein CASSLDRINTEAFF. This rearrangement joins TRBV11-2 to TRBJ1-1; D remains ambiguous. V shed 0 bases and J shed 2 bases, with 7 bases lying between them. Germline CDR1 SGHAT, CDR2 FQNNGV. The CDR3 is 14 residues long.

This clonotype was counted at least ten times. The genes are TRBV15 and TRBJ2-7; D is possibly TRBD1 or TRBD2 (5 bases each). Per the germline V gene, CDR1 is LNHNV and CDR2 is YYDKDF (reference sequence). This CDR3 spans 16 amino acids. With 1 base removed from V and 6 bases from J, the gap between germline ends came to 19 bases. CDR3 DNA: TGTGCCACCAGCAGAGCTAAAAGGGACCCACTCCCCGAGCAGTACTTC. This codes for CATSRAKRDPLPEQYF.

This clonotype was recorded at least ten times. The chain links TRBV25-1 to TRBJ2-2, with 9 bases that match TRBD2. The germline V gene encodes CDR1 MGHDK and CDR2 SYGVNS. The CDR3 totals 16 residues. The V gene end was trimmed by 6 bases and the J gene end by 6 bases; junction bases not matched to a gene: 11. In nucleotides, the CDR3 is TGTGCCAGCAGAAGCGTAGCGGGAGTATTTTCCGGGGAGCTGTTTTTT. Translation gives CASRSVAGVFSGELFF.

This clonotype appeared many times. V is TRBV29-1 and J is TRBJ2-7; 8 bases agree with TRBD2. The CDR3 sequence is 13 residues long. Germline V gene data show CDR1 as SQVTM and CDR2 as ANQGSEA. The trim removed 7 bases at V and 4 bases at J, leaving 9 bases unmatched. The CDR3 bases are TGCAGCGCAACGGGGGGGAACCAGTACGAGCAGTACTTC. Amino acid sequence: CSATGGNQYEQYF.

This chain links TRBV6-1 with TRBJ2-2; 7 nucleotides align to TRBD2. Germline CDR1 and CDR2: MNHNS and SASEGT. There are 14 residues in the CDR3. The ends lost 1 base at V and 6 bases at J; junction bases unmatched: 2. The CDR3 DNA follows: TGTGCCAGCAGTGAAGTCACTAGCGCCGGGGAGCTGTTTTTT. Protein sequence: CASSEVTSAGELFF.